These T cell receptor beta chains were read from a single sample in a study of shared clonotypes between healthy human individuals. The assay was immunoSEQ multiplex PCR, and TCRdb's table has in-frame clones only and misses some. The top ten hold less than 2% of the sample, which has about 730,000 clones, 55% to 75% seen once. Sequencing was performed on memory CD4+ T cells sorted from blood. These receptor sequences come from a woman in her twenties or thirties in good health. Each CDR3 is given with its conserved first and last residue. Fields, in order: J gene, D gene, V gene, clone size, CDR3 protein, CDR3 DNA. A D gene is named only where the DNA matches it firmly. Only part of the rows carry a size: once, few, many, or a class if the clone is expanded.

TRBJ2-2	TRBD1	TRBV7-8	-	CASSGRDRGPGTGELFF	TGTGCCAGCAGCGGCCGGGACAGGGGGCCGGGCACCGGGGAGCTGTTTTTT
TRBJ2-1	TRBD2	TRBV11-2	-	CASTKWRTSGSYNEQFF	TGTGCCAGCACCAAGTGGAGAACTAGCGGCTCCTACAATGAGCAGTTCTTC
TRBJ2-7	TRBD2	TRBV7-9	-	CASSPWTSGSYEQYF	TGTGCCAGCAGCCCCTGGACTAGCGGGAGCTACGAGCAGTACTTC
TRBJ2-7	TRBD1	TRBV18	-	CASSPGTGPYEQYF	TGTGCCAGCTCTCCCGGGACAGGGCCCTACGAGCAGTACTTC
TRBJ2-4	TRBD1	TRBV19	-	CASSRGQVNIQYF	TGTGCCAGTAGTAGGGGACAGGTTAACATTCAGTACTTC
TRBJ2-3	TRBD1	TRBV29-1	few	CSVELPLDRGTTDTQYF	TGCAGCGTTGAACTCCCTCTGGACAGGGGAACCACAGATACGCAGTATTTT
TRBJ2-2	-	TRBV7-9	-	CASSLWVRVSGELFF	TGTGCCAGCAGCTTATGGGTGAGAGTATCCGGGGAGCTGTTTTTT
TRBJ2-7	-	TRBV18	-	CASSPPNLYEQYF	TGTGCCAGCTCACCACCTAACCTCTACGAGCAGTACTTC
TRBJ1-5	-	TRBV6-6	-	CASSYETGFQPQHF	TGTGCCAGCAGTTACGAGACAGGTTTTCAGCCCCAGCATTTT
TRBJ2-3	-	TRBV6-4	-	CASGEAGATDTQYF	TGTGCCAGCGGGGAGGCAGGGGCCACAGATACGCAGTATTTT
TRBJ2-3	TRBD2	TRBV4-1	once	CASSQEGTSGRAVSDTQYF	TGCGCCAGCAGCCAAGAAGGCACTAGCGGGAGGGCCGTCTCAGATACGCAGTATTTT
TRBJ2-5	TRBD1	TRBV5-1	-	CASSLAVGQGQETQYF	TGCGCCAGCAGCTTGGCCGTGGGACAGGGTCAAGAGACCCAGTACTTC
TRBJ1-1	-	TRBV5-1	-	CASSNQGMNTEAFF	TGCGCCAGCAGCAATCAGGGTATGAACACTGAAGCTTTCTTT
TRBJ2-7	TRBD1	TRBV10-1	many	CASRSTGGEQYF	TGCGCCAGCCGAAGTACAGGGGGCGAGCAGTACTTC
TRBJ1-1	-	TRBV18	-	CASSPRALVNTEAFF	TGTGCCAGCTCCCCCCGAGCTCTCGTTAACACTGAAGCTTTCTTT
TRBJ2-2	-	TRBV11-2	-	CASSLYRANTGELFF	TGTGCCAGCAGCTTATATCGTGCGAACACCGGGGAGCTGTTTTTT
TRBJ1-4	-	TRBV27	-	CASKEANNEKLFF	TGTGCCAGCAAAGAGGCTAACAATGAAAAACTGTTTTTT
TRBJ1-1	-	TRBV19	few	CASMTSTKGNTEAFF	TGTGCCAGTATGACTTCTACGAAGGGGAACACTGAAGCTTTCTTT
TRBJ1-5	-	TRBV21-1	-	CASSPSTGESNQPQHF	TGTGCCAGCAGCCCTTCGACAGGGGAAAGCAATCAGCCCCAGCATTTT
TRBJ1-1	-	TRBV5-6	-	CASSLSIFEGGTEAFF	TGTGCCAGCAGCTTGTCTATCTTCGAGGGAGGGACTGAAGCTTTCTTT
TRBJ1-1	-	TRBV5-1	-	CASSLEGRNPEAFF	TGCGCCAGCAGCTTGGAGGGCCGAAACCCTGAAGCTTTCTTT
TRBJ2-3	TRBD1	TRBV7-8	-	CASSLDGQGRGDTQYF	TGTGCCAGCAGCTTAGACGGACAGGGGAGAGGAGATACGCAGTATTTT
TRBJ2-7	-	TRBV6-5	-	CASRYGSGYEQYF	TGTGCCAGCAGGTACGGGTCTGGATACGAGCAGTACTTC
TRBJ2-7	TRBD1	TRBV6-5	-	CASSYVQGVSYEQYF	TGTGCCAGCAGTTACGTCCAGGGGGTCTCCTACGAGCAGTACTTC
TRBJ2-3	-	TRBV6-4	once	CASSDLAGTDTQYF	TGTGCCAGCAGTGACCTGGCGGGAACAGATACGCAGTATTTT
TRBJ2-2	TRBD2	TRBV5-1	few	CASSWGTSGRRRTGELFF	TGCGCCAGCAGCTGGGGGACTAGCGGGAGGCGGAGAACCGGGGAGCTGTTTTTT
TRBJ2-3	-	TRBV6-5	-	CASTNQPLAADTQYF	TGTGCCAGCACCAATCAACCTCTAGCAGCAGATACGCAGTATTTT
TRBJ2-1	TRBD2	TRBV28	-	CASSFRFRGGDNEQFF	TGTGCCAGCAGTTTCAGGTTCCGCGGGGGGGACAATGAGCAGTTCTTC
TRBJ2-2	TRBD1	TRBV2	-	CASSQQGAGELFF	TGTGCCAGCAGTCAACAGGGGGCCGGGGAGCTGTTTTTT
TRBJ2-5	-	TRBV19	-	CASRRSQETQYF	TGTGCCAGTAGGCGGTCCCAAGAGACCCAGTACTTC
TRBJ2-2	-	TRBV5-1	-	CASREGAGAPNTGELFF	TGCGCCAGCAGGGAGGGGGCGGGAGCCCCGAACACCGGGGAGCTGTTTTTT
TRBJ2-7	-	TRBV10-3	-	CASSDGPGKSYEQYF	TGTGCCTCATCGGACGGCCCAGGGAAGAGCTACGAGCAGTACTTC
TRBJ1-1	TRBD1	TRBV16	-	CASSRMGQQNTEAFF	TGTGCCAGCAGCCGAATGGGACAGCAGAACACTGAAGCTTTCTTT
TRBJ2-1	-	TRBV28	once	CASSSPSGVAYNEQFF	TGTGCCAGCAGTTCCCCTTCCGGGGTCGCCTACAATGAGCAGTTCTTC
TRBJ2-7	-	TRBV5-1	-	CASSETLASSSYEQYF	TGCGCCAGCAGCGAGACCTTAGCGTCGAGCTCCTACGAGCAGTACTTC
TRBJ1-1	-	TRBV11-2	-	CASSQNQGSTEAFF	TGTGCCAGCAGCCAAAATCAGGGGTCCACTGAAGCTTTCTTT
TRBJ1-5	-	TRBV6-6	-	CASNTGLGGGNQPQHF	TGTGCCAGCAACACAGGGTTGGGAGGCGGCAATCAGCCCCAGCATTTT
TRBJ2-1	-	TRBV28	-	CASSLGSDTSNEQFF	TGTGCCAGCAGTTTAGGGTCGGACACAAGCAATGAGCAGTTCTTC
TRBJ1-1	-	TRBV4-1	once	CASSQDVKRTEAFF	TGCGCCAGCAGCCAAGACGTAAAAAGGACTGAAGCTTTCTTT
TRBJ2-7	TRBD1	TRBV7-9	-	CASSRTGGEQYF	TGTGCCAGCAGTCGGACAGGGGGTGAGCAGTACTTC
TRBJ2-1	TRBD1	TRBV6-6	-	CASEGQGYNEQFF	TGTGCCAGCGAGGGACAGGGCTACAATGAGCAGTTCTTC
TRBJ1-5	TRBD1	TRBV6-1	few	CASTKRGQLDQPQHF	TGTGCCAGCACCAAAAGGGGACAGCTAGATCAGCCCCAGCATTTT
TRBJ2-5	-	TRBV30	-	CAWSVKGLEKETQYF	TGTGCCTGGAGTGTAAAGGGACTCGAAAAAGAGACCCAGTACTTC
TRBJ2-7	TRBD1	TRBV19	-	CASSARGQANSYEQYF	TGTGCCAGTAGTGCCCGAGGACAGGCTAATTCCTACGAGCAGTACTTC
TRBJ2-1	TRBD2	TRBV6-5	-	CASSGSGSEMNEQFF	TGTGCCAGCAGTGGGAGCGGGAGTGAGATGAATGAGCAGTTCTTC
TRBJ1-2	-	TRBV29-1	few	CSVVSLGPGGYTF	TGCAGCGTCGTATCCCTAGGACCAGGCGGCTACACCTTC
TRBJ2-1	TRBD2	TRBV12-5	-	CASGLSKGALLAGSSYNEQFF	TGTGCTAGTGGTTTGTCCAAGGGGGCCCTACTAGCGGGGAGCTCCTACAATGAGCAGTTCTTC
TRBJ2-1	TRBD1	TRBV2	once	CASSDGTVIYNEQFF	TGTGCCAGCAGTGACGGGACAGTGATTTACAATGAGCAGTTCTTC
TRBJ1-1	-	TRBV5-3	-	CASSLGGRTEAFF	TGTGCCAGCAGCTTGGGAGGGCGCACTGAAGCTTTCTTT